This TCR beta chain comes out of a study of identical twins. The germline V gene has CDR1 DFQATT and CDR2 SNEGSKA (reference sequence). The V gene lost 1 base and the J gene lost 2 bases, with 12 bases spanning the gap. This CDR3 region has 15 residues. Healthy Caucasian individuals made up all the donors. TCRdb recomputed calls from the 5' RACE reads with MiXCR, one row per CDR3 protein. The table shows 300,000 to 350,000 distinct CDR3 sequences, with over 9% occurring only once. This clonotype has more than one count but fewer than ten. Its target is not known. Study conclusions and caveats: Partial confounding of zero-insertion analyses by invariant MAIT and iNKT cells was possible. Out-of-frame alpha sequences common to twins were enriched for low generation probability.

These same records also appear under a second study, on yellow fever vaccine responses in identical twins.

The receptor was isolated from a woman aged 18 to 35 in good health. Material: CD8+ T cells sorted from blood. This rearrangement joins TRBV20-1 to TRBJ1-3; D gene uncertain. CDR3 nucleotides: TGCAGTGCTAGAGTCCAGAAAGGTGCTGGAAACACCATATATTTT. This translates into CSARVQKGAGNTIYF.